This T cell receptor beta chain was sequenced for a study of T cell changes during pregnancy in multiple sclerosis. The CDR3 consists of 13 residues. Germline CDR1 and CDR2: SQVTM and ANQGSEA. Trimming at V came to 6 bases and at J to 4 bases, leaving 7 bases not matched to a gene. Data came from immunoSEQ multiplex PCR; TCRdb stores just in-frame clones and leaves some out. The sample consists of about 110,000 clones, 91% of them appearing once. This TCR derives from a female donor with multiple sclerosis, enrolled in a pregnancy study. The sequences come from peripheral blood, collected before pregnancy. The chain carries TRBV29-1 and TRBJ1-1; 8 bases map to TRBD1. In nucleotides, the CDR3 is TGCAGCGTAACAGGGGGAATCAGCACTGAAGCTTTCTTT. The encoded protein is CSVTGGISTEAFF.